This T cell receptor beta chain emerged from a study of siplizumab effects on memory and regulatory T cells. The CDR3 runs 14 residues. The V gene's germline CDR1 is SQVTM and CDR2 ANQGSEA. The V and J ends lost 4 bases and 0 bases respectively, with 13 bases between them. Overall study results and limits: Some alloreactive sequences were traceable to unstimulated CD4+ memory cells, and siplizumab significantly reduced them. Proof of suppressive function in proliferating Tregs from siplizumab cultures was not established.

Repertoires were generated with immunoSEQ multiplex PCR, while TCRdb's copy carries only in-frame clones and drops some. The table shows 98,000 or so clones, with 93% occurring only once. On this clone: Its antigen is currently unknown.

The sample comprised Tregs sorted from blood. The chain has TRBV29-1 and TRBJ2-7; D is ambiguous. This clonotype was obtained from a human donor in good health. CDR3 amino acids: CSVVRLGVSYEQYF. In nucleotides, the CDR3 is TGCAGCGTTGTCAGGTTGGGTGTCTCCTACGAGCAGTACTTC.